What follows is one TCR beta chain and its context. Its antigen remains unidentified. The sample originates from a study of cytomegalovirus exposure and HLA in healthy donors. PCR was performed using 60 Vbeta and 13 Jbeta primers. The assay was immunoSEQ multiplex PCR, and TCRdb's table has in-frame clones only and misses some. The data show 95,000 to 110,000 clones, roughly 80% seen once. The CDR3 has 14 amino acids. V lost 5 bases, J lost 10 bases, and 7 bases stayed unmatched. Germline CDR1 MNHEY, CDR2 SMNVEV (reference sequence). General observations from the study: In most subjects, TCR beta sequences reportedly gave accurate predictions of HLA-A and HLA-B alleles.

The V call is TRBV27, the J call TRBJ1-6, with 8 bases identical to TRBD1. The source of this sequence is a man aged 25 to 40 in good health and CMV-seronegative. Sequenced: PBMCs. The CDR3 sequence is CASSRDRGRSPLHF. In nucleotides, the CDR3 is TGTGCCAGCAGTAGAGACAGGGGAAGATCACCCCTCCACTTT.